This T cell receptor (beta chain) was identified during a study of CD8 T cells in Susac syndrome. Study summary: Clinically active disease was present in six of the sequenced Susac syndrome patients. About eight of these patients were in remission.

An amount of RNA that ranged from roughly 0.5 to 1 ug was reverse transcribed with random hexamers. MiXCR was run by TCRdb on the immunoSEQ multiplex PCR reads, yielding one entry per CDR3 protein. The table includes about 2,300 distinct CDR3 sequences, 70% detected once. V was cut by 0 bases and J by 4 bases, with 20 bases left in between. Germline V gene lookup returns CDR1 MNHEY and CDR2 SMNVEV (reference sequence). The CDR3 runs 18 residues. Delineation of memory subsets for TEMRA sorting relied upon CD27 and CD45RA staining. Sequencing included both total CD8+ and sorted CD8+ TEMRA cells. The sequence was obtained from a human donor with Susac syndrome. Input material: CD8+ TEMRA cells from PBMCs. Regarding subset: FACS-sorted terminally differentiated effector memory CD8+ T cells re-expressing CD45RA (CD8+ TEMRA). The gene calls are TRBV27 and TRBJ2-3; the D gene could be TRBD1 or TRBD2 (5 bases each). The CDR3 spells CASSLSFGGARRPDTQYF. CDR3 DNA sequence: TGTGCCAGCAGTTTATCGTTTGGGGGTGCGAGGCGCCCAGATACGCAGTATTTT.